Detailed here is one T cell receptor (beta chain). This table comes from immunoSEQ multiplex PCR, and its TCRdb copy is limited to in-frame clones, with some not included. This repertoire shows a few hundred thousand clones, around 84% found once; its top ten account for around 0.97%. The length of the CDR3 is 16 residues. The V end was cut by 1 base, the J end by 0 bases, with 13 bases between. CDR1 and CDR2 (germline): GTSNPN, SVGIG (reference sequence). This record comes from a study of blood T cell repertoires in COVID-19. J is TRBJ2-1 and V is TRBV30; possibly TRBD1 for D (6 bases). This TCR was sampled from a man in his forties or fifties with acute or convalescent COVID-19. Sequenced material: peripheral blood. The CDR3 sequence: CAWSDTGTSSYNEQFF. The CDR3 nucleotides are TGTGCCTGGAGTGATACTGGGACAAGCTCCTACAATGAGCAGTTCTTC.